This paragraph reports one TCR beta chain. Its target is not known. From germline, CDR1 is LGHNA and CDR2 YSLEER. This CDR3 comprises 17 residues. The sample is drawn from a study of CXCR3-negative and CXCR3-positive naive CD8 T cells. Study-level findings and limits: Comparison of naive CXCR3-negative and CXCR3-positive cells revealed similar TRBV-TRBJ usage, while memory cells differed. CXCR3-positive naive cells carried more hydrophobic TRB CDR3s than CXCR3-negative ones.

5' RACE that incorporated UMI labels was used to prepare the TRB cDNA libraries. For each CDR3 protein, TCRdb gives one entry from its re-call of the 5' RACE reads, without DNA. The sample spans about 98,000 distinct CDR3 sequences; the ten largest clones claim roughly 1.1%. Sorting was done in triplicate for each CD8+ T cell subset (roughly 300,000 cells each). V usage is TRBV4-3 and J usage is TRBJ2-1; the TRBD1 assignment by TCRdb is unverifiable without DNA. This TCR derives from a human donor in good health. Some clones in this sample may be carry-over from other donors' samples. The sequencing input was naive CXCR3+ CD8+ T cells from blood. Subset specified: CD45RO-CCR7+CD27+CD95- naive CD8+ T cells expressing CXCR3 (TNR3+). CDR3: CASSQDWARSGDNEQFF.